This T cell receptor beta chain comes out of a study of T cells after yellow fever vaccination. TCRdb re-called the 5' RACE reads with MiXCR, one entry per CDR3 protein. The sample lists under 70,000 distinct CDR3 sequences; approximately 6.5% were seen once. Germline V gene data show CDR1 as SGHVS and CDR2 as FNYEAQ. The V gene end was trimmed by 4 bases and the J gene end by 6 bases; junction bases not matched to a gene: 8. This CDR3 region has 15 residues. The study, taken as a whole, reports: The secondary response showed a weaker magnitude and a faster peak, day 5 versus 15.

This clonotype was seen a few times. Its antigen is not identified. The material was CD8+ T cells sorted from PBMCs, obtained on the day of the first yellow fever vaccination. The chain couples TRBV7-6 to TRBJ2-2; 7 bases align to TRBD1. The TCR comes from a man between 18 and 29 years old who received the YFV17D yellow fever vaccine. Here the CDR3 DNA reads TGTGCCAGCAGCTCGATGGACAGGCGGGCCGGGGAGCTGTTTTTT. Encoded protein: CASSSMDRRAGELFF.